These T cell receptor beta chains were read from a single sample in a study of neurological immune-mediated disorders. TCRdb passed the 5' RACE reads through MiXCR, listing each CDR3 protein once. The sample consists of tens of thousands of distinct CDR3 sequences, less than 8.5% of them appearing once. The specimen was PBMCs. The receptors derive from a woman aged 35 to 49 in good health. The CDR3 runs from the conserved cysteine through the conserved F or W. The order of the fields is clone size, V gene, J gene, D gene, CDR3 protein, CDR3 DNA. D genes are given only for firm matches. Clone size is shown for a subset of rows, as once, few, many or a class of expanded clone.

size: many
V: TRBV20-1
J: TRBJ1-2
D: TRBD1
CDR3: CSARADGTGADYGYTF
DNA: TGCAGTGCTAGAGCCGACGGGACAGGGGCGGACTATGGCTACACCTTC

size: many
V: TRBV5-1
J: TRBJ2-2
D: TRBD1
CDR3: CASSNTGGNTGELFF
DNA: TGCGCCAGCAGCAACACAGGGGGCAACACCGGGGAGCTGTTTTTT

size: many
V: TRBV28
J: TRBJ1-1
D: TRBD1
CDR3: CASSPGQVGNTEAFF
DNA: TGTGCCAGCAGTCCGGGACAGGTTGGGAACACTGAAGCTTTCTTT

size: many
V: TRBV6-6
J: TRBJ1-1
D: .
CDR3: CASTLGGYTEAFF
DNA: TGTGCCAGCACCTTAGGGGGATACACTGAAGCTTTCTTT

size: many
V: TRBV7-2
J: TRBJ1-1
D: .
CDR3: CASSSGAFMNTEAFF
DNA: TGTGCCAGCAGCTCCGGGGCTTTTATGAACACTGAAGCTTTCTTT

size: many
V: TRBV6-1
J: TRBJ2-3
D: .
CDR3: CASSVKREGAPDTQYF
DNA: TGTGCCAGCAGTGTTAAAAGGGAGGGGGCACCAGATACGCAGTATTTT

size: .
V: TRBV24-1
J: TRBJ2-1
D: .
CDR3: CAVSTGDTLSNEQFF
DNA: TGTGCCGTCTCGACCGGCGACACCCTGAGCAATGAGCAGTTCTTC

size: .
V: TRBV7-3
J: TRBJ2-2
D: TRBD1
CDR3: CASSPQRTGLGTAELFF
DNA: TGTGCCAGCAGCCCCCAGCGGACAGGGTTGGGGACCGCGGAGCTGTTTTTT

size: many
V: TRBV6-5
J: TRBJ1-2
D: TRBD1
CDR3: CASSVDRGGYGYTF
DNA: TGTGCCAGCAGCGTAGACAGGGGGGGATATGGCTACACCTTC

size: many
V: TRBV5-1
J: TRBJ2-1
D: TRBD2
CDR3: CASSLDLGRASEQFF
DNA: TGCGCCAGCAGCTTGGACCTCGGGAGGGCCAGTGAGCAGTTCTTC

size: many
V: TRBV24-1
J: TRBJ2-3
D: TRBD2
CDR3: CATSDDLAGGLTRTQYF
DNA: TGTGCCACCAGTGATGACCTAGCGGGGGGTCTGACTCGTACGCAGTATTTT

size: medium-sized
V: TRBV12-3/TRBV12-4
J: TRBJ2-2
D: .
CDR3: CASSLGQTNTGELFF
DNA: TGTGCCAGCAGTTTAGGACAGACGAACACCGGGGAGCTGTTTTTT

size: many
V: TRBV5-8
J: TRBJ1-4
D: .
CDR3: CASTLSRTNEKLFF
DNA: TGTGCCAGCACCTTAAGTCGGACGAATGAAAAACTGTTTTTT

size: medium-sized
V: TRBV15
J: TRBJ2-7
D: .
CDR3: CATSREGKRGYEQYF
DNA: TGTGCCACCAGCAGAGAGGGGAAGAGGGGCTACGAGCAGTACTTC

size: medium-sized
V: TRBV4-2
J: TRBJ1-2
D: .
CDR3: CASSQNRNGYTF
DNA: TGTGCCAGCAGCCAAAACAGGAATGGCTACACCTTC

size: many
V: TRBV11-2
J: TRBJ1-3
D: .
CDR3: CASSRQADSGNTIYF
DNA: TGTGCCAGCAGCCGACAGGCGGACTCTGGAAACACCATATATTTT

size: many
V: TRBV12-3/TRBV12-4
J: TRBJ1-2
D: TRBD1
CDR3: CASSLRQGRSYGYTF
DNA: TGTGCCAGCAGTCTAAGACAGGGGCGATCATATGGCTACACCTTC

size: many
V: TRBV12-3/TRBV12-4
J: TRBJ1-5
D: .
CDR3: CASSLATQPQHF
DNA: TGTGCCAGCAGTCTTGCCACCCAGCCCCAGCATTTT

size: few
V: TRBV7-8
J: TRBJ1-2
D: .
CDR3: CASTSQGFTYGYTF
DNA: TGTGCCAGCACCTCGCAGGGTTTTACATATGGCTACACCTTC

size: many
V: TRBV7-9
J: TRBJ2-7
D: .
CDR3: CASTSQDRPYEQYF
DNA: TGTGCCAGCACCTCCCAGGACAGACCCTACGAGCAGTACTTC

size: many
V: TRBV4-1
J: TRBJ1-6
D: .
CDR3: CASSQEEGFYSPLHF
DNA: TGCGCCAGCAGCCAAGAAGAGGGGTTCTATTCACCCCTCCACTTT

size: .
V: TRBV28
J: TRBJ1-5
D: .
CDR3: CASRETNQPQHF
DNA: TGTGCCAGCAGGGAAACTAATCAGCCCCAGCATTTT

size: many
V: TRBV4-2
J: TRBJ2-7
D: .
CDR3: CASSQDLAAPYEQYF
DNA: TGTGCCAGCAGCCAAGATCTGGCAGCGCCCTACGAGCAGTACTTC

size: .
V: TRBV5-1
J: TRBJ2-3
D: TRBD1
CDR3: CASSLVPGTGIASTQYF
DNA: TGCGCCAGCAGCTTAGTCCCCGGGACAGGGATTGCAAGTACGCAGTATTTT

size: many
V: TRBV2
J: TRBJ2-3
D: .
CDR3: CASQTGISTDTQYF
DNA: TGTGCCAGCCAGACGGGAATTAGCACAGATACGCAGTATTTT

size: many
V: TRBV9
J: TRBJ1-2
D: .
CDR3: CASSVDGVYGYTF
DNA: TGTGCCAGCAGCGTAGATGGGGTCTATGGCTACACCTTC

size: many
V: TRBV3-1
J: TRBJ2-2
D: .
CDR3: CASSTRTRAVGELFF
DNA: TGTGCCAGCAGCACCCGGACGCGGGCAGTTGGGGAGCTGTTTTTT

size: many
V: TRBV12-3/TRBV12-4
J: TRBJ2-3
D: .
CDR3: CASREASTDTQYF
DNA: TGTGCCAGCAGGGAGGCTTCCACAGATACGCAGTATTTT

size: many
V: TRBV5-1
J: TRBJ2-2
D: .
CDR3: CASSRGQPTGELFF
DNA: TGCGCCAGCAGCCGGGGGCAGCCTACCGGGGAGCTGTTTTTT

size: many
V: TRBV29-1
J: TRBJ2-1
D: .
CDR3: CSASREEQFF
DNA: TGCAGCGCCAGCCGGGAGGAGCAGTTCTTC

size: .
V: TRBV3-1
J: TRBJ2-7
D: .
CDR3: CASSSGSYEQYF
DNA: TGTGCCAGCAGCTCGGGATCCTACGAGCAGTACTTC

size: many
V: TRBV27
J: TRBJ1-5
D: .
CDR3: CASSFYSNQPQHF
DNA: TGTGCCAGCAGTTTTTATAGCAATCAGCCCCAGCATTTT